Below are 3 T cell receptor beta chains sequenced from a single sample in a study of blood T cell repertoires in COVID-19. Some clones are missing from TCRdb's copy, which holds only in-frame ones; the method was immunoSEQ multiplex PCR. The sample holds about 99,000 clones, around 82% seen once. The sequenced sample was peripheral blood. The receptor set was obtained from a man aged 55 to 70 with acute or convalescent COVID-19.

The chain recombines TRBV9 with TRBJ2-3, with TRBD1 matching over 9 bases. The CDR3 has 15 residues. Germline-derived CDR1 and CDR2 are SGDLS and YYNGEE. The trim removed 3 bases at V and 8 bases at J, leaving 10 bases unmatched. As DNA, the CDR3 is TGTGCCAGCAGCGACAGTGGACAGGGGAGAGGTACGCAGTATTTT. Its translation is CASSDSGQGRGTQYF. The entire variable domain, with the rest obtained from reference TRBV9 and TRBJ2-3, is as follows: DSGVTQTPKHLITATGQRVTLRCSPRSGDLSVYWYQQSLDQGLQFLIQYYNGEERAKGNILERFSAQQFPDLHSELNLSSLELGDSALYFCASSDSGQGRGTQYFGPGTRLTVL.

The chain's CDR3 is CASSVVGQGEQFF. The CDR3 nucleotides are TGTGCCAGCAGCGTAGTGGGACAGGGAGAGCAGTTCTTC. This rearrangement joins TRBV9 to TRBJ2-1; the match to TRBD1 covers 9 bases. Germline V gene lookup returns CDR1 SGDLS and CDR2 YYNGEE. This CDR3 has 13 amino acids. Trimming cost V 0 bases and J 10 bases; bases outside gene matches: 2.

This sequence joins TRBV5-4 and TRBJ1-6; TRBD1 agrees at 8 bases. This CDR3 spans 15 amino acids. In germline, CDR1 is SGHNT, CDR2 YYREEE (reference sequence). V shed 4 bases, J shed 6 bases, and the junction held 6 bases outside the gene matches. This CDR3 reads CASSRQGLGNSPLHF. CDR3 bases: TGTGCCAGCAGCCGACAGGGGTTAGGTAATTCACCCCTCCACTTT.